The next 22 T cell receptor beta chains were all read from a single sample in a study of control samples from healthy donors and cancer patients. The method was immunoSEQ multiplex PCR; TCRdb's version includes in-frame clones alone and lacks a portion of them. The sample lists over 100,000 clones, 80% to 95% occurring once. Input material: blood. Receptors were obtained from a man aged 40-49 years in good health.

The chain couples TRBV11-2 to TRBJ2-7, with 7 positions matching TRBD1. This CDR3 contains 12 residues. Germline V gene lookup returns CDR1 SGHAT and CDR2 FQNNGV. The J segment lost 7 bases and the V segment lost 1 base, leaving 1 base of the junction unmatched. The CDR3, as DNA: TGTGCCAGCAGCTTAGGACAGGGTGAGCAGTACTTC. This gives the protein CASSLGQGEQYF.

V is TRBV10-2 and J is TRBJ2-1; 10 bases are a match to TRBD1. Trimming cost V 6 bases and J 8 bases; bases outside gene matches: 7. The germline V gene has CDR1 WSHSY and CDR2 SAAADI. The CDR3 is made up of 14 amino acids. The DNA for the CDR3 is TGCGCCAGCAGACACCGACAGGGGGCACATGAGCAGTTCTTC. As protein: CASRHRQGAHEQFF.

V usage is TRBV6-1 and J usage is TRBJ2-1; D not certain. The germline V gene encodes CDR1 MNHNS and CDR2 SASEGT. CDR3 size: 14 residues. Trimming pared 3 bases from V and 9 bases from J, leaving 15 bases between. CDR3 region: CASSERTPRSEQFF. In DNA form, the CDR3 reads TGTGCCAGCAGTGAGAGAACCCCCCGTAGTGAGCAGTTCTTC.

The chain links TRBV21-1 to TRBJ1-3; the table calls TRBD1, which could not be checked here. TRBV21-1 is classified as a pseudogene. The CDR3 has 18 residues. Here the CDR3 reads CASSKVVAGAFSGNTIYF. The CDR3 DNA reads as TGTGCCAGCAGCAAAGTGGTAGCAGGGGCTTTCTCTGGAAACACCATATATTTT.

This chain uses TRBV5-1 with TRBJ1-4, with 7 bases that match TRBD1. CDR3 length equals 18 residues. The V and J ends lost 4 bases and 0 bases, in that order; junction bases with no gene match: 12. The germline gives CDR1 SGHRS, CDR2 YFSETQ. The CDR3 DNA follows: TGCGCCAGCAGCCTGATGACAGGGATCGGAGCAACTAATGAAAAACTGTTTTTT. The encoded protein is CASSLMTGIGATNEKLFF.

The V and J genes are TRBV5-6 and TRBJ1-6, with D perhaps matching TRBD1 (5 bases). The CDR3 is 15 residues long. V lost 0 bases and J lost 8, with 12 bases in between. Germline V gene lookup returns CDR1 SGHDT and CDR2 YYEEEE. DNA for the CDR3: TGTGCCAGCAGCTTGGCTCATGGAGGGGATTCACCCCTCCACTTT. This sequence encodes CASSLAHGGDSPLHF. The full variable domain, its missing parts supplied by reference TRBV5-6 and TRBJ1-6, is DAGVTQSPTHLIKTRGQQVTLRCSPKSGHDTVSWYQQALGQGPQFIFQYYEEEERQRGNFPDRFSGHQFPNYSSELNVNALLLGDSALYLCASSLAHGGDSPLHFGNGTRLTVT.

Regarding this clone: A read error may account for a junction end that differs from germline. The chain employs TRBV19 and TRBJ1-2; 7 bases line up with TRBD1. The germline V gene has CDR1 LNHDA and CDR2 SQIVND (reference sequence). CDR3 length: 15 amino acids. Here the CDR3 reads CASSTPGQRVYGYTF. The CDR3 nucleotides read TGTGCCAGCAGTACACCGGGACAGCGAGTATATGGCTACACCTTC.

This chain links TRBV11-2 with TRBJ2-2; 9 bases map to TRBD1. Germline values: CDR1 SGHAT, CDR2 FQNNGV. CDR3 length equals 15 residues. V shed 5 bases and J 7 bases; nucleotides not matched to a gene: 8. The CDR3, as DNA: TGTGCCAGCAGCGGCTCCGGGACAGGGAACGGGGAGCTGTTTTTT. Protein product: CASSGSGTGNGELFF.

This clone was recorded only once. This chain uses TRBV12-5 with TRBJ2-5; TRBD2 agrees at 10 bases. The CDR3 contains 15 residues. Germline V gene data show CDR1 as LGHNT and CDR2 as FRNRAP. V lost 6 bases and J lost 4; bases outside the gene matches: 8. As DNA, the CDR3 is TGTGCTAGTGGCCCCCCCCCTAGCGGGGGAGAGACCCAGTACTTC. This gives the protein CASGPPPSGGETQYF. Looking up the rest from reference TRBV12-5 and TRBJ2-5 gives the full variable domain: DARVTQTPRHKVTEMGQEVTMRCQPILGHNTVFWYRQTMMQGLELLAYFRNRAPLDDSGMPKDRFSAEMPDATLATLKIQPSEPRDSAVYFCASGPPPSGGETQYFGPGTRLLVL.

The J gene is TRBJ2-1, the V gene TRBV3-1 (or the pseudogene TRBV3-2); 7 nucleotides match TRBD2. From germline, CDR1 is LGHDT and CDR2 YNNKEL (reference sequence). The CDR3 is 18 residues long. Trimming removed 0 bases from V and 6 bases from J; junction bases left unmatched: 14. The CDR3 protein is CASSQDGFAGVTLNEQFF. The CDR3 DNA is TGTGCCAGCAGCCAAGACGGATTCGCGGGGGTGACACTCAATGAGCAGTTCTTC.

The chain links TRBV5-1 to TRBJ1-1; no firm D call. Germline CDR1 SGHRS, CDR2 YFSETQ. The CDR3 is 12 amino acids. Trimming left V 4 bases short and J 0 bases short, with 4 bases between. The CDR3 sequence: CASSNMNTEAFF. In DNA form, the CDR3 reads TGCGCCAGCAGCAACATGAACACTGAAGCTTTCTTT.

J is TRBJ2-1 and V is TRBV9; TRBD2 aligns across 9 bases. The V gene's germline CDR1 is SGDLS and CDR2 YYNGEE. The V and J ends lost 4 bases and 1 base, in that order; junction bases with no gene match: 3. This CDR3 comprises 15 residues. The CDR3, as DNA: TGTGCCAGCAGCCCGAGCGGGGGGTCCTACAATGAGCAGTTCTTC. It is translated as CASSPSGGSYNEQFF.

The rearrangement joins TRBV9 to TRBJ2-7; 12 positions agree with TRBD2. Looked up from germline, CDR1 is SGDLS and CDR2 is YYNGEE. The CDR3 is 17 amino acids. V trimming: 0 bases; J trimming: 5 bases; junction bases outside the gene matches: 9. CDR3 protein: CASSVGFRLAGDNEQYF. DNA for the CDR3: TGTGCCAGCAGCGTAGGATTCCGACTAGCGGGGGACAACGAGCAGTACTTC.

The chain recombines TRBV2 with TRBJ1-2, with a tentative D call TRBD1 (6 bases). The ends were cut back, 6 bases at V and 7 bases at J, with 12 bases in the middle. Looked up from germline, CDR1 is SNHLY and CDR2 is FYNNEI. CDR3 length: 12 residues. CDR3 nucleotide sequence: TGTGCCAGCAGCATACAGGGTAGTGGCTACACCTTC. Its translation is CASSIQGSGYTF.

The chain employs TRBV28 and TRBJ1-2; 7 bases map to TRBD1. Germline V gene lookup returns CDR1 MDHEN and CDR2 SYDVKM. This CDR3 region has 14 residues. The junction had 8 bases not matched to a gene; V was cut back by 6 bases and J by 4 bases. The CDR3 reads CASRLRQGPYGYTF. CDR3 DNA sequence: TGTGCCAGCAGACTACGACAGGGACCCTATGGCTACACCTTC.

The CDR3 spells CASSQGQGGANVLTF. Written as DNA, the CDR3 is TGTGCCAGCAGTCAGGGACAGGGAGGGGCCAACGTCCTGACTTTC. The V and J genes are TRBV6-2 or TRBV6-3 and TRBJ2-6; 9 nucleotides align to TRBD1. The CDR3 loop spans 15 amino acids. The V and J ends lost 5 bases and 4 bases, in that order; junction bases with no gene match: 3. From germline, CDR1 is MNHEY and CDR2 SVGEGT.

The CDR3 DNA is TGTGCCAGCGGGCCGGGGGATAGGGAGACCCAGTACTTC. Protein: CASGPGDRETQYF. This chain uses TRBV28 with TRBJ2-5; D might be TRBD2 (6 bases). This CDR3 is built from 13 residues. Germline V gene data show CDR1 as MDHEN and CDR2 as SYDVKM. The ends were cut back, 8 bases at V and 5 bases at J, with 15 bases in the middle.

This rearrangement joins TRBV5-1 to TRBJ1-2, with 8 bases lining up with TRBD1. V was clipped by 2 bases and J by 2 bases; unmatched bases: 5. Germline CDR1 is SGHRS and CDR2 is YFSETQ. There are 15 residues in the CDR3. CDR3 in DNA: TGCGCCAGCAGCTTAGGACAGGGTAGCAACTATGGCTACACCTTC. Residues: CASSLGQGSNYGYTF.

The chain has TRBV5-5 and TRBJ2-5; a weak D match, TRBD2 (5 bases). V was shortened by 4 bases and J by 4 bases, with 14 bases between the two germline ends. The CDR3 has 14 amino acids. Per germline, CDR1 SGHKS and CDR2 YYEKEE (reference sequence). As DNA, the CDR3 is TGTGCCAGCAGCCCCCGGATGAGGGTAGAGACCCAGTACTTC. Translated, it gives CASSPRMRVETQYF. The variable domain in full, completed from reference TRBV5-5 and TRBJ2-5, reads DAGVTQSPTHLIKTRGQQVTLRCSPISGHKSVSWYQQVLGQGPQFIFQYYEKEERGRGNFPDRFSARQFPNYSSELNVNALLLGDSALYLCASSPRMRVETQYFGPGTRLLVL.

V usage is TRBV9 and J usage is TRBJ2-3; no definite D call. Germline V gene data show CDR1 as SGDLS and CDR2 as YYNGEE. The CDR3 is 15 amino acids. V was trimmed by 0 bases and J by 5 bases, leaving 13 bases between them. CDR3 loop: CASSVGAREVDTQYF. The CDR3 bases are TGTGCCAGCAGCGTAGGGGCTAGAGAGGTAGATACGCAGTATTTT. Full variable domain (outside the CDR3, taken from reference TRBV9 and TRBJ2-3): DSGVTQTPKHLITATGQRVTLRCSPRSGDLSVYWYQQSLDQGLQFLIQYYNGEERAKGNILERFSAQQFPDLHSELNLSSLELGDSALYFCASSVGAREVDTQYFGPGTRLTVL.

The CDR3 bases are TGTGCCAGCAGCGTAGGGAGGGGCTCCTATAATTCACCCCTCCACTTT. Translation gives CASSVGRGSYNSPLHF. V gene TRBV9 combines with J gene TRBJ1-6; D possibly corresponds to TRBD1 (5 bases). CDR1 SGDLS and CDR2 YYNGEE come from the germline V gene. Trimming left V 0 bases short and J 0 bases short, with 7 bases between. The CDR3 consists of 16 residues. Supplemented by reference TRBV9 and TRBJ1-6, the full variable domain reads DSGVTQTPKHLITATGQRVTLRCSPRSGDLSVYWYQQSLDQGLQFLIQYYNGEERAKGNILERFSAQQFPDLHSELNLSSLELGDSALYFCASSVGRGSYNSPLHFGNGTRLTVT.

J is TRBJ1-2 and V is TRBV6-5; tentative D call: TRBD1 (5 bases). In germline, CDR1 is MNHEY, CDR2 SVGAGI. This CDR3 region has 13 residues. V lost 7 bases and J lost 8, with 17 bases in between. The CDR3 loop is CASTIGGFRGYTF. CDR3 coding DNA: TGTGCCAGCACCATCGGGGGTTTTAGGGGCTACACCTTC.